What follows are 27 T cell receptor beta chains derived from one specimen sequenced in a study of blood T cell repertoires in COVID-19. TCRdb keeps only in-frame clones here, not all; method: immunoSEQ multiplex PCR. Of approximately 150,000 clones listed, more than 75% are singletons. The source material was peripheral blood. These receptor sequences come from a woman aged 80 or over with COVID-19, enrolled during active disease.

The V call is TRBV5-1, the J call TRBJ2-1; TRBD2 is a possible D gene (6 bases). With 0 bases removed from V and 4 bases from J, the gap between germline ends came to 17 bases. The germline gives CDR1 SGHRS, CDR2 YFSETQ. This CDR3 is 17 amino acids long. The CDR3 nucleotides read TGCGCCAGCAGCTTGGCCGGTAGTTCGGACTATTACAATGAGCAGTTCTTC. Translation gives CASSLAGSSDYYNEQFF.

V and J are TRBV4-3 and TRBJ2-7; the D is unclear. The V end lost 0 bases, the J end lost 3 bases, and 12 bases lay between the germline ends. The CDR3 is made up of 15 amino acids. CDR1 and CDR2 from the germline V gene are LGHNA and YSLEER. The CDR3 DNA sequence: TGCGCCAGCAGCCAAGAAAGAAGCTTCTTCTACGAGCAGTACTTC. Encoded protein: CASSQERSFFYEQYF.

J is TRBJ1-4 and V is TRBV3-1 (or the pseudogene TRBV3-2), with unresolved D. Deletions cut 2 bases from V and 8 bases from J, with 9 bases between. The CDR3 is 13 residues long. Germline assignment: CDR1 LGHDT and CDR2 YNNKEL (reference sequence). CDR3 in amino acids: CASSQSGVEKLFF. The CDR3 bases are TGTGCCAGCAGCCAAAGCGGGGTGGAAAAACTGTTTTTT.

As regards this clone: Different DNA sequences within this sample yield the same CDR3. J is TRBJ2-7 and V is TRBV9, with 8 bases that match TRBD1. The length of the CDR3 is 14 residues. The germline V gene has CDR1 SGDLS and CDR2 YYNGEE. The V and J ends lost 0 bases and 4 bases, in that order; junction bases with no gene match: 3. This CDR3 reads CASSVATGGYEQYF. The DNA for the CDR3 is TGTGCCAGCAGCGTAGCCACAGGGGGTTACGAGCAGTACTTC.

V usage is TRBV7-2 and J usage is TRBJ1-1; possible D gene TRBD1, 6 bases. Germline assignment: CDR1 SGHTA and CDR2 FQGNSA. This CDR3 is 14 amino acids long. V shed 5 bases and J shed 4 bases, with 14 bases lying between them. DNA for the CDR3: TGTGCCAGCAGCCTACAGGGCTTGGGCACTGAAGCTTTCTTT. It is translated as CASSLQGLGTEAFF.

The V gene is TRBV14, the J gene TRBJ2-2; no definite D call. This CDR3 contains 16 residues. Germline loops: CDR1 SGHDN, CDR2 FVKESK. Trimming shortened V by 3 bases and J by 0 bases, and 11 bases separated the two germline ends. CDR3 amino acids: CASSHWLGANTGELFF. The CDR3 bases are TGTGCCAGCAGCCACTGGCTGGGCGCGAACACCGGGGAGCTGTTTTTT.

The V and J genes are TRBV4-3 and TRBJ2-3; 8 bases fit TRBD1. The CDR3 extends over 15 amino acids. The junction had 11 bases not matched to a gene; V was cut back by 4 bases and J by 8 bases. Germline CDR1 LGHNA, CDR2 YSLEER. The CDR3 DNA reads TGCGCCAGCAGCCCAGCAGGGGGCACAGATGGTACGCAGTATTTT. Translation: CASSPAGGTDGTQYF.

This chain links TRBV2 with TRBJ2-7; 7 nucleotides align to TRBD2. Germline V gene sequence: CDR1 SNHLY, CDR2 FYNNEI. The CDR3 is 14 residues long. With 4 bases clipped from V and 5 bases from J, the junction kept 8 bases outside the gene matches. This CDR3 reads CASSGGGSINEQYF. Written as DNA, the CDR3 is TGTGCCAGCAGTGGCGGCGGGAGTATAAACGAGCAGTACTTC.

The chain combines TRBV5-6 with TRBJ2-3; TRBD2 aligns across 7 bases. The CDR3 contains 18 residues. Germline CDR1 and CDR2: SGHDT and YYEEEE. Trimming cost V 3 bases and J 3 bases; bases outside gene matches: 16. CDR3 sequence: CASSYRREVFRITDTQYF. The CDR3 DNA follows: TGTGCCAGCAGCTACCGACGGGAGGTTTTTAGAATTACAGATACGCAGTATTTT.

The chain has TRBV7-2 and TRBJ1-2; 9 bases line up with TRBD1. CDR1 is SGHTA and CDR2 is FQGNSA in the germline V gene. Trimming took 3 bases from V and 4 from J; bases not matched to a gene: 6. The CDR3 loop spans 15 amino acids. The DNA for the CDR3 is TGTGCCAGCAGCTTGAAGGACAGGGGAGGCTATGGCTACACCTTC. It yields the protein CASSLKDRGGYGYTF.

This clone was seen a single time. The J gene is TRBJ2-3, the V gene TRBV5-1; 12 bases map to TRBD1. Trimming at V came to 5 bases and at J to 7 bases, leaving 5 bases not matched to a gene. In germline, CDR1 is SGHRS, CDR2 YFSETQ. This CDR3 contains 14 residues. CDR3 in DNA: TGCGCCAGCAGACAGGGACAGGGGGCGAATACGCAGTATTTT. Its translation: CASRQGQGANTQYF. The complete variable domain, with remaining parts taken from reference TRBV5-1 and TRBJ2-3, reads KAGVTQTPRYLIKTRGQQVTLSCSPISGHRSVSWYQQTPGQGLQFLFEYFSETQRNKGNFPGRFSGRQFSNSRSEMNVSTLELGDSALYLCASRQGQGANTQYFGPGTRLTVL.

The J gene is TRBJ1-5, the V gene TRBV6-1; 12 nucleotides line up with TRBD1. This CDR3 comprises 17 residues. Per germline, CDR1 MNHNS and CDR2 SASEGT. Germline trimming cut 4 bases from V and 2 bases from J; bases unmatched to any gene: 6. CDR3 in amino acids: CASSGGQGAQGNQPQHF. CDR3 in DNA: TGTGCCAGCAGTGGGGGACAGGGGGCGCAGGGCAATCAGCCCCAGCATTTT.

The genes are TRBV7-2 and TRBJ2-5, with 7 bases that match TRBD1. V shed 5 bases and J 4 bases; nucleotides not matched to a gene: 10. The CDR3 length is 15 residues. In germline, CDR1 is SGHTA, CDR2 FQGNSA. The CDR3 DNA is TGTGCCAGCAGCACACACAGGGGTGTAGGAGAGACCCAGTACTTC. As protein: CASSTHRGVGETQYF.

The chain couples TRBV5-4 to TRBJ2-7, with 7 bases that match TRBD1. Germline values: CDR1 SGHNT, CDR2 YYREEE (reference sequence). V shed 4 bases, J shed 2 bases, and the junction held 9 bases outside the gene matches. The length of the CDR3 is 15 residues. The chain's CDR3 is CASSVGTAPTYEQYF. The CDR3 DNA reads as TGTGCCAGCAGCGTCGGGACAGCGCCGACCTACGAGCAGTACTTC.

The chain has TRBV9 and TRBJ1-4; tentative D call: TRBD1 (6 bases). The V gene's germline CDR1 is SGDLS and CDR2 YYNGEE. Trimming took 6 bases from V and 4 from J, leaving 13 bases between them. The CDR3 contains 14 residues. The CDR3 loop reads CASTQGFGNEKLFF. As DNA, the CDR3 is TGTGCCAGCACACAGGGCTTCGGTAATGAAAAACTGTTTTTT.

The V call is TRBV5-8, the J call TRBJ1-3; maybe TRBD1 (5 bases). V was trimmed by 4 bases and J by 0 bases, leaving 14 bases between them. The CDR3 has 16 residues. Germline assignment: CDR1 SGHTS and CDR2 YDEGEE. The CDR3 sequence is CASSGDSLASGNTIYF. DNA for the CDR3: TGTGCCAGCAGCGGAGACAGCTTGGCCTCTGGAAACACCATATATTTT.

This clone was observed a few times. V is TRBV18 and J is TRBJ2-1; the match to TRBD2 covers 13 bases. V lost 0 bases to trimming and J lost 8 bases; unmatched junction nucleotides: 4. Per the germline V gene, CDR1 is KGHSH and CDR2 is LQKENI. The CDR3 is 16 residues long. CDR3 nucleotides: TGTGCCAGCTCACCACCTACTAGCGGGAGGGGCTATGAGCAGTTCTTC. Amino acid sequence: CASSPPTSGRGYEQFF.

The V call is TRBV5-4, the J call TRBJ1-1; D unclear. Germline V gene lookup returns CDR1 SGHNT and CDR2 YYREEE (reference sequence). The CDR3 consists of 14 residues. Trimming removed 6 bases from V and 6 bases from J, with 18 bases in between. CDR3 DNA: TGTGCCAGCAACTGGGCGGGTAGGAGCGCTGAAGCTTTCTTT. This gives the protein CASNWAGRSAEAFF.

This clone was found once. This sequence joins TRBV4-2 and TRBJ2-7; no clear D gene. Trimming stripped 0 bases from V and 2 bases from J, with 11 bases between. CDR3 size: 15 residues. Germline V gene data show CDR1 as LGHNA and CDR2 as YNFKEQ. CDR3 protein: CASSQDLTAAYEQYF. The CDR3 DNA reads as TGTGCCAGCAGCCAAGATCTTACAGCCGCCTACGAGCAGTACTTC.

The gene calls are TRBV7-6 and TRBJ2-3, with TRBD2 matching over 9 bases. CDR3 length equals 18 residues. CDR1 SGHVS and CDR2 FNYEAQ come from the germline V gene. Unmatched junction bases numbered 17, after V lost 8 bases and J lost 2 bases. CDR3 DNA sequence: TGTGCCAGCTCTGGGCGGGGGGGCCGCAGAATTCTCACAGATACGCAGTATTTT. This gives the protein CASSGRGGRRILTDTQYF. Based on the CDR3 plus reference TRBV7-6 and TRBJ2-3, the full variable domain is GAGVSQSPRYKVTKRGQDVALRCDPISGHVSLYWYRQALGQGPEFLTYFNYEAQQDKSGLPNDRFSAERPEGSISTLTIQRTEQRDSAMYRCASSGRGGRRILTDTQYFGPGTRLTVL.

The chain recombines TRBV6-5 with TRBJ2-7; TRBD2 is a possible D gene (6 bases). The CDR3 has 13 amino acids. V was trimmed by 6 bases and J by 6 bases, leaving 15 bases between them. CDR1 MNHEY and CDR2 SVGAGI come from the germline V gene. CDR3 DNA: TGTGCCAGCAGCGCGGAGGGATCAGGCGAGCAGTACTTC. It translates to CASSAEGSGEQYF.

The chain employs TRBV4-2 and TRBJ1-2; no clear D. Deletions cut 3 bases from V and 8 bases from J, with 10 bases between. The CDR3 length is 12 residues. Germline CDR1 is LGHNA and CDR2 is YNFKEQ. The CDR3: CASSQEGGGYTF. In nucleotides, the CDR3 is TGTGCCAGCAGCCAGGAGGGAGGCGGCTACACCTTC.

This chain uses TRBV4-2 with TRBJ2-3; maybe TRBD2 (6 bases). Germline CDR1 is LGHNA and CDR2 is YNFKEQ. V lost 2 bases and J 0 bases, leaving 9 bases between the germline ends. The CDR3 is made up of 15 amino acids. CDR3 loop: CASSQLGTSTDTQYF. CDR3 nucleotides: TGTGCCAGCAGCCAACTAGGGACTAGCACAGATACGCAGTATTTT.

The rearrangement uses TRBV11-2 and TRBJ2-2, with 9 bases lining up with TRBD2. Trimming removed 7 bases from V and 6 bases from J; junction bases left unmatched: 6. This CDR3 has 14 amino acids. Germline V gene sequence: CDR1 SGHAT, CDR2 FQNNGV. Here the CDR3 reads CASTPGTSSGELFF. For the CDR3, the DNA is TGTGCCAGCACCCCCGGGACTAGCTCCGGGGAGCTGTTTTTT.

The rearrangement uses TRBV27 and TRBJ1-5; D remains unclear. The CDR3 spans 13 residues. The germline V gene has CDR1 MNHEY and CDR2 SMNVEV (reference sequence). With 6 bases removed from V and 2 bases from J, the gap between germline ends came to 8 bases. CDR3 in amino acids: CASRGRGNQPQHF. In nucleotides, the CDR3 is TGTGCCAGCAGGGGGAGGGGCAATCAGCCCCAGCATTTT.

The J gene is TRBJ2-5, the V gene TRBV7-8; D is perhaps TRBD1 (6 bases). Germline values: CDR1 SGHVS, CDR2 FQNEAQ. V lost 5 bases, J lost 5 bases, and 24 bases lay in between. The CDR3 consists of 17 residues. CDR3 nucleotides: TGTGCCAGCAGCGTACCCGTGGCCAGGGGTAGAGTGGAGACCCAGTACTTC. Translation: CASSVPVARGRVETQYF. The full variable domain, with the rest looked up from reference TRBV7-8 and TRBJ2-5, is GAGVSQSPRYKVAKRGQDVALRCDPISGHVSLFWYQQALGQGPEFLTYFQNEAQLDKSGLPSDRFFAERPEGSVSTLKIQRTQQEDSAVYLCASSVPVARGRVETQYFGPGTRLLVL.

This clone appeared a single time. V and J are TRBV20-1 and TRBJ2-1; D perhaps matches TRBD2 (5 bases). Germline-derived CDR1 and CDR2 are DFQATT and SNEGSKA (reference sequence). The V end lost 3 bases, the J end lost 10 bases, and 13 bases lay between the germline ends. The CDR3 is 12 amino acids. The CDR3 sequence: CSASQAAGEQFF. CDR3 sequence (DNA): TGCAGTGCTAGTCAAGCGGCAGGAGAGCAGTTCTTC.